This T cell receptor beta chain appears in the sequencing data of a study of Graves' ophthalmopathy and Graves' hyperthyroidism. Study information: Where ophthalmopathy was absent within 18 months of follow-up, hyperthyroidism was stable.

Points on this clonotype: Antigen: not known.

RNA transcripts served as template for amplifying TCR beta CDR3 sequences. An initial RT-PCR round employing HTBI primers preceded a second-round multiplex PCR. TCRdb re-derived calls from the multiplex PCR reads in MiXCR, one entry per CDR3 protein. Of a few hundred thousand distinct CDR3 sequences listed, 35% to 40% are singletons. General study results and limits: A model of 13 signatures distinguished ophthalmopathy from stable hyperthyroidism at about 86% sensitivity and roughly 81% specificity.

Germline V gene data show CDR1 as DFQATT and CDR2 as SNEGSKA (reference sequence). Deletions cut 6 bases from V and 6 bases from J, with 16 bases between. CDR3 length equals 13 residues. The source of this sequence is an adult man with Graves' hyperthyroidism. The chain uses TRBV20-1 and TRBJ2-3; D is unresolved. The specimen sequenced was peripheral blood or thyroid tissue (not recorded which). The CDR3 sequence: CSAPLALGDTQYF. CDR3 nucleotide sequence: TGCAGTGCCCCATTGGCCCTGGGGGATACGCAGTATTTT.